These 24 T cell receptor beta chains share one sample of origin, sequenced in a study of cytomegalovirus exposure and HLA in healthy donors. TCRdb's table, derived via immunoSEQ multiplex PCR, lists solely in-frame clones and lacks some. The sample carries approximately 160,000 clones, under 90% recorded once. Sequenced input: PBMCs. These receptors were taken from a woman younger than 30 in good health and CMV-seropositive.

CDR3 sequence reads: CASSEVLGNEQFF. CDR3 DNA: TGTGCCAGCAGTGAAGTACTAGGGAATGAGCAGTTCTTC. This chain connects TRBV6-1 to TRBJ2-1; TRBD2 is a possible D gene (5 bases). The CDR3 length is 13 residues. CDR1 is MNHNS and CDR2 is SASEGT in the germline V gene. V gave up 1 base and J gave up 7 bases, with 8 bases separating them.

The chain carries TRBV6-1 and TRBJ2-3; 9 bases are a match to TRBD1. Germline lookup yields CDR1 MNHNS and CDR2 SASEGT. V was pared by 7 bases and J by 4 bases, with 6 bases of the junction left unmatched. This CDR3 is 14 amino acids long. This CDR3 is CASNRDRVADTQYF. DNA for the CDR3: TGTGCCAGCAACCGGGACAGGGTCGCAGATACGCAGTATTTT.

The J gene is TRBJ2-7, the V gene TRBV7-9; D perhaps matches TRBD1 (6 bases). Germline V gives CDR1 SEHNR, CDR2 FQNEAQ (reference sequence). V was cut by 6 bases and J by 3 bases, with 9 bases left in between. The CDR3 is made up of 12 amino acids. CDR3 bases: TGTGCCAGCAGTGACAGGTTCTACGAGCAGTACTTC. Translating it yields CASSDRFYEQYF.

The rearrangement uses TRBV7-2 and TRBJ1-5; 8 bases align to TRBD1. V gave up 1 base and J gave up 6 bases; unmatched junction bases: 5. Germline V gives CDR1 SGHTA, CDR2 FQGNSA. This CDR3 has 15 residues. Here the CDR3 reads CASSLVRTGIQPQHF. The CDR3 DNA reads TGTGCCAGCAGCTTAGTTAGGACAGGGATTCAGCCCCAGCATTTT. The whole variable domain, filled in from reference TRBV7-2 and TRBJ1-5, reads GAGVSQSPSNKVTEKGKDVELRCDPISGHTALYWYRQSLGQGLEFLIYFQGNSAPDKSGLPSDRFSAERTGGSVSTLTIQRTQQEDSAVYLCASSLVRTGIQPQHFGDGTRLSIL.

The chain joins TRBV4-1 to TRBJ1-1; 11 bases align to TRBD1. Germline values: CDR1 MGHRA, CDR2 YSYEKL. The CDR3 is 19 residues long. With 0 bases clipped from V and 1 base from J, the junction kept 10 bases outside the gene matches. DNA for the CDR3: TGCGCCAGCAGCCAAGATCCCCCGGGACAGGGGGTCGCGAACACTGAAGCTTTCTTT. It codes for CASSQDPPGQGVANTEAFF.

The rearrangement links TRBV28 to TRBJ2-7; 13 bases are shared with TRBD2. The V segment lost 3 bases and the J segment 3 bases; nucleotides outside the gene matches: 17. The germline CDR1 and CDR2 sequences are MDHEN and SYDVKM. This CDR3 is built from 20 residues. The CDR3 coding sequence is TGTGCCAGCAGTTTTGAAGATCCGAGGACTAGCGGGAGACCTAACTACGAGCAGTACTTC. This codes for CASSFEDPRTSGRPNYEQYF.

CDR3 residues: CASSLYGRDLETQYF. In DNA form, the CDR3 reads TGTGCCAGCAGCTTGTACGGCAGGGATCTGGAGACCCAGTACTTC. The gene calls are TRBV5-6 and TRBJ2-5; a possible D gene is TRBD1 (5 bases). The germline V gene encodes CDR1 SGHDT and CDR2 YYEEEE. Trimming took off 1 base at V and 5 bases at J, with 15 bases between the two ends. The CDR3 length is 15 residues.

This sequence joins TRBV13 and TRBJ2-7; D perhaps matches TRBD1 (5 bases). Trimming left V 5 bases short and J 2 bases short, with 7 bases between. This CDR3 has 12 amino acids. From germline, CDR1 is PRHDT and CDR2 FYEKMQ (reference sequence). Written as DNA, the CDR3 is TGTGCCAGCAGCAGGGGTCCCTACGAGCAGTACTTC. Amino acids: CASSRGPYEQYF.

The V gene is TRBV28, the J gene TRBJ1-1; 10 bases agree with TRBD1. The J segment lost 5 bases and the V segment lost 6 bases, leaving 6 bases of the junction unmatched. The length of the CDR3 is 14 residues. Germline lookup yields CDR1 MDHEN and CDR2 SYDVKM. The CDR3 spells CASSNGQGVTEAFF. The CDR3 DNA reads TGTGCCAGCAGCAACGGACAGGGGGTGACTGAAGCTTTCTTT.

The rearrangement joins TRBV30 to TRBJ2-5, with TRBD2 matching over 15 bases. This CDR3 contains 15 residues. CDR1 and CDR2 (germline): GTSNPN, SVGIG (reference sequence). Losses at the gene ends were 3 bases for V and 6 bases for J; bases not matched to a gene: 5. The CDR3 here is CAWSWTSGRVQTQYF. In DNA, the CDR3 is TGTGCCTGGAGCTGGACTAGCGGGAGGGTCCAGACCCAGTACTTC.

The rearrangement links TRBV27 to TRBJ1-3; TRBD1 might be the D (6 bases). This CDR3 spans 15 amino acids. The V end was cut by 3 bases, the J end by 0 bases, with 9 bases between. CDR1 and CDR2 (germline): MNHEY, SMNVEV (reference sequence). CDR3 DNA sequence: TGTGCCAGCAGTTTCCAGGGGAGCTCTGGAAACACCATATATTTT. This codes for CASSFQGSSGNTIYF.

The chain couples TRBV11-2 to TRBJ2-3; TRBD2 aligns across 13 bases. Trimming removed 5 bases from V and 5 bases from J; junction bases left unmatched: 7. Germline-derived CDR1 and CDR2 are SGHAT and FQNNGV. The CDR3 runs to 16 residues. DNA for the CDR3: TGTGCCAGCAGCCCCCGACTAGCGGGAGGTGAAGATACGCAGTATTTT. This gives the protein CASSPRLAGGEDTQYF. The full variable domain, in which reference TRBV11-2 and TRBJ2-3 provide the parts outside the CDR3, is EAGVAQSPRYKIIEKRQSVAFWCNPISGHATLYWYQQILGQGPKLLIQFQNNGVVDDSQLPKDRFSAERLKGVDSTLKIQPAKLEDSAVYLCASSPRLAGGEDTQYFGPGTRLTVL.

Note on this clone: Relative to the germline gene, one junction end is altered; a read error may explain this. The chain is built from TRBV7-9 and TRBJ2-7, with 13 bases fitting TRBD2. The CDR3 is made up of 14 amino acids. The germline V gene encodes CDR1 SEHNR and CDR2 FQNEAQ (reference sequence). DNA of the CDR3: TGTGCCAGCAGTTTAGGACTAGCGGGAGTTGAGCAGTACTTC. Its translation is CASSLGLAGVEQYF.

This rearrangement joins TRBV6-1 to TRBJ2-1; D uncertain. From germline, CDR1 is MNHNS and CDR2 SASEGT. The CDR3 runs to 13 residues. V lost 6 bases, J lost 12 bases, and 18 bases lay in between. For the CDR3, the DNA is TGTGCCAGCAGGGAGCGTACCACAATGAGGCAGTTCTTC. It yields the protein CASRERTTMRQFF.

The chain has TRBV29-1 and TRBJ2-1; 8 nucleotides agree with TRBD1. CDR3 length: 12 residues. CDR1 and CDR2 from the germline V gene are SQVTM and ANQGSEA. V trimming: 8 bases; J trimming: 7 bases; junction bases outside the gene matches: 7. This chain's CDR3 is CSSDRVGNEQFF. CDR3 nucleotide sequence: TGCAGCTCGGACAGGGTTGGGAATGAGCAGTTCTTC.

V is TRBV6-1 and J is TRBJ1-4; D not resolved. Trimming cost V 10 bases and J 0 bases, with 6 bases left between them. The CDR3 is 12 residues long. Germline V gives CDR1 MNHNS, CDR2 SASEGT. In DNA, the CDR3 is TGTGCCACGTCTGCAACTAATGAAAAACTGTTTTTT. Amino acid sequence: CATSATNEKLFF.

Points on this clone: Mismatch with germline at one junction end may stem from a read error. CDR3 region: CASSQDRGREVF. CDR3 bases: TGTGCCAGCAGCCAAGATCGAGGGCGGGAGGTTTTT. This chain links TRBV14 with TRBJ1-4; no clear D gene. There are 12 residues in the CDR3. CDR1 and CDR2 (germline): SGHDN, FVKESK.

The chain has TRBV27 and TRBJ2-7, with D possibly matching TRBD1 (5 bases). V was shortened by 7 bases and J by 0 bases, with 16 bases between the two germline ends. The CDR3 extends over 15 amino acids. Germline V gene data show CDR1 as MNHEY and CDR2 as SMNVEV (reference sequence). DNA of the CDR3: TGTGCCAGCAAGAGAGACAGCACCAGCTCCTACGAGCAGTACTTC. This encodes CASKRDSTSSYEQYF.

As concerns this clone: At the DNA level, this CDR3 is encoded by other sequences in the same sample as well. The V gene is TRBV5-1, the J gene TRBJ2-3; 7 nucleotides align to TRBD1. The CDR3 is 14 residues long. Germline lookup yields CDR1 SGHRS and CDR2 YFSETQ. The J segment lost 1 base and the V segment lost 4 bases, leaving 3 bases of the junction unmatched. The CDR3 spells CASSRDRGTDTQYF. The CDR3 DNA reads TGCGCCAGCAGCCGAGACAGGGGCACAGATACGCAGTATTTT.

This clone was seen a handful of times. The chain couples TRBV7-2 to TRBJ2-7; tentative D call: TRBD1 (5 bases). V gave up 2 bases and J gave up 3 bases, with 8 bases separating them. The CDR3 contains 13 residues. Germline V gives CDR1 SGHTA, CDR2 FQGNSA. The CDR3 DNA follows: TGTGCCAGCAGCTTAAGACAGCGCTACGAGCAGTACTTC. Amino acid sequence: CASSLRQRYEQYF.

The chain is built from TRBV11-3 and TRBJ2-3, with D unclear. CDR1 is SGHNT, CDR2 YENEEA, per germline. Trimming left V 1 base short and J 2 bases short, with 10 bases between. This CDR3 spans 15 amino acids. CDR3 nucleotide sequence: TGTGCCAGCAGCTTAGGTGTGGCGGACACAGATACGCAGTATTTT. This translates into CASSLGVADTDTQYF.

This chain links TRBV27 with TRBJ2-7; perhaps TRBD1 as D (5 bases). There are 16 residues in the CDR3. Trimming cost V 6 bases and J 3 bases, with 21 bases left between them. Germline lookup yields CDR1 MNHEY and CDR2 SMNVEV (reference sequence). CDR3 in DNA: TGTGCCAGCAGGAGGAATATAAGGGGCATGGTCTACGAGCAGTACTTC. It encodes CASRRNIRGMVYEQYF.

The chain combines TRBV28 with TRBJ1-1; D might be TRBD1 (5 bases). The germline V and J ends were trimmed by 5 bases and 4 bases, with 14 bases remaining between them. CDR3 length: 14 residues. CDR1 is MDHEN, CDR2 SYDVKM, per germline. The CDR3 DNA reads TGTGCCAGCAGTGCCGGGGGTATCGCCACTGAAGCTTTCTTT. Translating it yields CASSAGGIATEAFF.

This chain joins TRBV6-1 and TRBJ2-7; 7 nucleotides match TRBD1. CDR1 is MNHNS and CDR2 is SASEGT in the germline V gene. J lost 3 bases, V lost 5 bases, and 10 bases had no gene match. The CDR3 runs to 15 residues. CDR3 nucleotide sequence: TGTGCCAGCAGTTTGTTCGGGACAGAGCTCTACGAGCAGTACTTC. Its protein is CASSLFGTELYEQYF.